This entry lists 29 T cell receptor beta chains sequenced from one sample in a study of blood T cell repertoires in COVID-19. Some clones are missing from TCRdb's copy, which holds only in-frame ones; the method was immunoSEQ multiplex PCR. Seen here are some 120,000 clones, roughly 80% observed once, and the top ten hold just under 25%. Sequencing used peripheral blood. The receptors derive from a human donor in a cohort sampled during active COVID-19.

The rearrangement joins TRBV18 to TRBJ2-3, with TRBD1 matching over 9 bases. The CDR3 extends over 16 amino acids. CDR1 is KGHSH and CDR2 is LQKENI in the germline V gene. V gave up 0 bases and J gave up 4 bases; unmatched junction bases: 5. CDR3 in DNA: TGTGCCAGCTCACCACCGAGACAGGGGGGTGCAGATACGCAGTATTTT. Protein: CASSPPRQGGADTQYF. Combining the CDR3 with reference TRBV18 and TRBJ2-3 gives the whole variable domain NAGVMQNPRHLVRRRGQEARLRCSPMKGHSHVYWYRQLPEEGLKFMVYLQKENIIDESGMPKERFSAEFPKEGPSILRIQQVVRGDSAAYFCASSPPRQGGADTQYFGPGTRLTVL.

The chain uses TRBV4-2 and TRBJ2-2; D unclear. This CDR3 spans 13 amino acids. Germline V gene sequence: CDR1 LGHNA, CDR2 YNFKEQ. Trimming left V 0 bases short and J 6 bases short, with 5 bases between. The CDR3 region is CASSQERAGELFF. CDR3 coding DNA: TGTGCCAGCAGCCAAGAGCGAGCCGGGGAGCTGTTTTTT.

The chain employs TRBV4-1 and TRBJ2-3, with D uncertain. There are 15 residues in the CDR3. The germline V and J ends were trimmed by 3 bases and 4 bases, with 14 bases remaining between them. Germline V lookup: CDR1 MGHRA, CDR2 YSYEKL. The CDR3 loop is CASSQTPTRADTQYF. CDR3 DNA sequence: TGCGCCAGCAGCCAGACCCCCACACGGGCAGATACGCAGTATTTT.

This clone came up a few times. V usage is TRBV18 and J usage is TRBJ2-2, with 7 nucleotides matching TRBD1. Losses at the gene ends were 3 bases for V and 5 bases for J; bases not matched to a gene: 3. This CDR3 is built from 14 residues. In germline, CDR1 is KGHSH, CDR2 LQKENI. CDR3 amino acids: CASSPLTGTGELFF. CDR3 DNA: TGTGCCAGCTCACCGCTGACAGGGACCGGGGAGCTGTTTTTT.

The rearrangement joins TRBV5-8 to TRBJ1-2; 7 nucleotides agree with TRBD1. The CDR3 loop spans 16 amino acids. From germline, CDR1 is SGHTS and CDR2 YDEGEE. Unmatched junction bases numbered 10, after V lost 5 bases and J lost 0 bases. CDR3 in DNA: TGTGCCAGCAGGGGGACAGTGACAATCGCTAACTATGGCTACACCTTC. Protein: CASRGTVTIANYGYTF.

The table lists this clone with many counts. CDR3 residues: CSARGVEKLFF. DNA for the CDR3: TGCAGTGCTAGGGGAGTGGAAAAACTGTTTTTT. This sequence joins TRBV20-1 and TRBJ1-4; D is ambiguous. This CDR3 contains 11 residues. Per germline, CDR1 DFQATT and CDR2 SNEGSKA (reference sequence). Trimming removed 3 bases from V and 8 bases from J, with 7 bases in between.

CDR3 amino acids: CASSLDNGQVDTGELFF. In DNA, the CDR3 is TGTGCCAGCAGCTTGGACAACGGACAGGTGGACACCGGGGAGCTGTTTTTT. This chain connects TRBV5-4 to TRBJ2-2; 7 bases map to TRBD1. J lost 3 bases, V lost 0 bases, and 8 bases had no gene match. The CDR3 has 17 residues. Germline loops: CDR1 SGHNT, CDR2 YYREEE (reference sequence).

The rearrangement uses TRBV9 and TRBJ2-3, with D maybe TRBD2 (5 bases). Germline CDR1 SGDLS, CDR2 YYNGEE. This CDR3 spans 15 amino acids. V lost 4 bases and J lost 4, with 16 bases in between. Here the CDR3 DNA reads TGTGCCAGCAGCCCCCGGACTGGCAATTCAGATACGCAGTATTTT. Amino acids: CASSPRTGNSDTQYF.

CDR3 nucleotides: TGTGCCAGCAGCTCCTCGGGATTCGACGGAAAATACGAGCAGTACTTC. Protein: CASSSSGFDGKYEQYF. The chain is built from TRBV7-9 and TRBJ2-7, with D possibly TRBD2 on 5 matching bases. CDR1 is SEHNR and CDR2 is FQNEAQ in the germline V gene (reference sequence). Trimming removed 4 bases from V and 4 bases from J, with 20 bases in between. The CDR3 consists of 16 residues.

V gene TRBV7-8 combines with J gene TRBJ1-2, with 9 bases fitting TRBD1. Germline V gene sequence: CDR1 SGHVS, CDR2 FQNEAQ. This CDR3 has 17 residues. With 1 base clipped from V and 2 bases from J, the junction kept 8 bases outside the gene matches. CDR3 amino acids: CASSLVGTGNLNYGYTF. CDR3 DNA sequence: TGTGCCAGCAGCTTAGTGGGGACAGGGAACTTAAACTATGGCTACACCTTC.

V usage is TRBV7-9 and J usage is TRBJ2-5; D perhaps matches TRBD1 (5 bases). CDR1 and CDR2 (germline): SEHNR, FQNEAQ (reference sequence). This CDR3 spans 17 amino acids. The germline V and J ends were trimmed by 1 base and 1 base, with 16 bases remaining between them. CDR3 region: CASSLGGLLTVQETQYF. The CDR3 DNA reads as TGTGCCAGCAGCTTAGGTGGGTTGTTGACAGTCCAAGAGACCCAGTACTTC.

The chain has TRBV12-3 or TRBV12-4 and TRBJ1-1; tentative D call: TRBD1 (6 bases). Trimming shortened V by 2 bases and J by 6 bases, and 10 bases separated the two germline ends. The CDR3 is 13 amino acids. The CDR3 DNA sequence: TGTGCCAGCAGTTTATGGGGGCGGCCTGAAGCTTTCTTT. Encoded protein: CASSLWGRPEAFF.

Concerning this clone: One end of the junction varies from germline; a read error may be responsible. The rearrangement links TRBV12-5 to TRBJ1-1, with 7 bases aligning to TRBD1. The CDR3 spans 14 residues. Germline-derived CDR1 and CDR2 are LGHNT and FRNRAP. CDR3 nucleotide sequence: TGTACTAGTGGTTTGGGGACAGCGAACACTGAAGCTTTCTTT. Residues: CTSGLGTANTEAFF.

The gene calls are TRBV5-4 and TRBJ2-3; TRBD2 aligns across 7 bases. Losses at the gene ends were 3 bases for V and 1 base for J; bases not matched to a gene: 5. This CDR3 comprises 15 residues. CDR1 and CDR2 (germline): SGHNT, YYREEE (reference sequence). The CDR3 is CASSSSGLGTDTQYF. CDR3 in DNA: TGTGCCAGCAGCTCGTCCGGACTAGGCACAGATACGCAGTATTTT.

This chain joins TRBV29-1 and TRBJ2-2, with D perhaps matching TRBD2 (5 bases). The CDR3 loop spans 13 amino acids. CDR1 SQVTM and CDR2 ANQGSEA come from the germline V gene. Trimming took 5 bases from V and 3 from J, leaving 10 bases between them. The CDR3 region has the DNA TGCAGCGTTTACCGGCGGGACACCGGGGAGCTGTTTTTT. It specifies CSVYRRDTGELFF.

The chain has TRBV15 and TRBJ2-5; 13 bases agree with TRBD2. Germline V gene lookup returns CDR1 LNHNV and CDR2 YYDKDF (reference sequence). V was pared by 5 bases and J by 4 bases, with 7 bases of the junction left unmatched. This CDR3 has 16 amino acids. The CDR3 nucleotides are TGTGCCACCAGCGACCCGGGACTAGCGGGGAGAGAGACCCAGTACTTC. The encoded protein is CATSDPGLAGRETQYF.

The chain couples TRBV11-2 to TRBJ2-7, with TRBD1 matching 9 bases. The V segment lost 4 bases and the J segment 5 bases; nucleotides outside the gene matches: 9. There are 15 residues in the CDR3. The germline V gene encodes CDR1 SGHAT and CDR2 FQNNGV. The CDR3 spells CASSSYRGRGHEQYF. In nucleotides, the CDR3 is TGTGCCAGCAGCTCCTACAGGGGGCGAGGCCACGAGCAGTACTTC.

The chain employs TRBV7-8 and TRBJ2-3; D perhaps matches TRBD1 (6 bases). The CDR3 is 13 amino acids. Trimming removed 1 base at V and 6 bases at J, with 8 bases between. Germline V gene data show CDR1 as SGHVS and CDR2 as FQNEAQ. The CDR3 loop reads CASSLVTGDTQYF. CDR3 DNA: TGTGCCAGCAGCTTAGTAACAGGGGATACGCAGTATTTT.

The gene calls are TRBV23-1 and TRBJ2-3; TRBD2 matches 8 bases. TRBV23-1 is annotated as an ORF whose role is uncertain. V was pared by 1 base and J by 3 bases, with 6 bases of the junction left unmatched. The CDR3 runs 16 residues. The CDR3 coding sequence is TGCGCCAGCAGTCAATTAGCGGGGCAGCGGACAGATACGCAGTATTTT. Translated: CASSQLAGQRTDTQYF.

The V call is TRBV15, the J call TRBJ1-2, with 9 bases lining up with TRBD1. V gave up 0 bases and J gave up 5 bases; unmatched junction bases: 13. The CDR3 sequence is 18 residues long. Germline lookup yields CDR1 LNHNV and CDR2 YYDKDF (reference sequence). CDR3 loop: CATSRDSGQGSLGYGYTF. DNA of the CDR3: TGTGCCACCAGCAGAGATTCGGGACAGGGAAGTCTAGGGTATGGCTACACCTTC.

The chain recombines TRBV21-1 with TRBJ2-4; TRBD1, the table's D call, was not compared with the DNA. TRBV21-1 is listed as a pseudogene. CDR3 length equals 20 residues. DNA for the CDR3: TGTGCCAGCAGCCACCGGAGAGAAAAGGGACAGGGGAAGGCCAAAAACATTCAGTACTTC. Its protein is CASSHRREKGQGKAKNIQYF.

J is TRBJ2-1 and V is TRBV15, with 11 bases aligning to TRBD2. The CDR3 sequence is 20 residues long. With V trimmed by 5 bases and J by 0 bases, 15 bases remained unmatched. Germline-derived CDR1 and CDR2 are LNHNV and YYDKDF (reference sequence). CDR3 nucleotide sequence: TGTGCCACCAGCGGGCGTTTTGGACTAGCGGGCCTTAGCTCCTACAATGAGCAGTTCTTC. Translated, it gives CATSGRFGLAGLSSYNEQFF. Based on the CDR3 plus reference TRBV15 and TRBJ2-1, the full variable domain is DAMVIQNPRYQVTQFGKPVTLSCSQTLNHNVMYWYQQKSSQAPKLLFHYYDKDFNNEADTPDNFQSRRPNTSFCFLDIRSPGLGDTAMYLCATSGRFGLAGLSSYNEQFFGPGTRLTVL.

The chain recombines TRBV7-2 with TRBJ1-6, with 10 bases fitting TRBD1. CDR3 length: 15 residues. Germline CDR1 and CDR2: SGHTA and FQGNSA. Losses at the gene ends were 1 base for V and 7 bases for J; bases not matched to a gene: 1. The chain's CDR3 is CASSLGGQGNSPLHF. DNA for the CDR3: TGTGCCAGCAGCTTAGGGGGACAGGGGAATTCACCCCTCCACTTT.

V usage is TRBV9 and J usage is TRBJ2-1, with TRBD2 matching over 9 bases. With V trimmed by 0 bases and J by 12 bases, 4 bases remained unmatched. The CDR3 has 13 residues. CDR1 is SGDLS and CDR2 is YYNGEE in the germline V gene. As DNA, the CDR3 is TGTGCCAGCAGCGTAGTAGCGGGGGATGGGCAGTTCTTC. It encodes CASSVVAGDGQFF.

The chain joins TRBV27 to TRBJ1-5; D possibly corresponds to TRBD1 (6 bases). Trimming stripped 6 bases from V and 1 base from J, with 10 bases between. The CDR3 totals 14 residues. Germline CDR1 MNHEY, CDR2 SMNVEV (reference sequence). The CDR3 coding sequence is TGTGCCAGCAGGCTACAGGGAAGCAATCAGCCCCAGCATTTT. It encodes CASRLQGSNQPQHF.

In nucleotides, the CDR3 is TGTGCCAGCAGGGGTAGGGTGGGACAAAACACCGGGGAGCTGTTTTTT. Its translation: CASRGRVGQNTGELFF. The chain carries TRBV5-8 and TRBJ2-2, with a weak D call TRBD1 (6 bases). The V end was cut by 5 bases, the J end by 2 bases, with 16 bases between. Germline V gene data show CDR1 as SGHTS and CDR2 as YDEGEE. CDR3 size: 16 residues.

This clone was seen only once. The chain uses TRBV5-1 and TRBJ1-5; D is possibly TRBD1 (6 bases). Germline-derived CDR1 and CDR2 are SGHRS and YFSETQ. Trimming removed 1 base at V and 7 bases at J, with 12 bases between. This CDR3 spans 14 amino acids. CDR3 sequence: CASSLTGSEQPQHF. The CDR3 DNA follows: TGCGCCAGCAGCTTGACAGGGAGTGAGCAGCCCCAGCATTTT.

This chain joins TRBV19 and TRBJ2-2; 10 bases map to TRBD2. After removal of 6 bases from V and 9 bases from J, the junction contained 7 bases not matched to a gene. The CDR3 loop spans 14 amino acids. The germline V gene encodes CDR1 LNHDA and CDR2 SQIVND (reference sequence). In DNA form, the CDR3 reads TGTGCCAGTAGAGGTAGCGGGAGGATCCGGGAGCTGTTTTTT. This codes for CASRGSGRIRELFF.

The J gene is TRBJ1-1, the V gene TRBV30; 7 nucleotides agree with TRBD1. CDR3 length equals 15 residues. Looked up from germline, CDR1 is GTSNPN and CDR2 is SVGIG (reference sequence). V lost 3 bases and J lost 5; bases outside the gene matches: 12. Here the CDR3 reads CAWRARTGWETEAFF. CDR3 DNA sequence: TGTGCCTGGAGGGCTAGGACAGGATGGGAGACTGAAGCTTTCTTT.